Here is one T cell receptor beta chain with its context. Antigen specificity is unknown. Drawn from each donor were ten milliliters of peripheral blood. These data are taken from a study of blood T cells in healthy people across ages. The study's findings and limits: Estimates drawn from one million T cells were deemed to understate diversity. There were more naive CD4+ cells and higher diversity in long-lived donors than in aged donors.

The CDR3 contains 12 residues. V was shortened by 5 bases and J by 5 bases, with 9 bases between the two germline ends. It was with a sample-barcoded 5' primer and a J-beta primer mix that a second PCR of about 6 to 11 cycles was run. Every molecule of cDNA carried a tag from a template-switch adaptor with 12 random nucleotides. Each CDR3 protein is one row after TCRdb ran MiXCR on the 5' RACE reads. The table has some 1.4 million distinct CDR3 sequences, around 39% seen once. Sample: blood. The sequence came from a woman aged 18-29 years in good health. The chain couples TRBV12-3 or TRBV12-4 to TRBJ1-1, with D perhaps TRBD1 (5 bases). The CDR3 DNA follows: TGTGCCAGCAGTATGGGGCGAACTGAAGCTTTCTTT. Protein product: CASSMGRTEAFF.